The 25 T cell receptor beta chains reported below all come from one sample, sequenced in a study of glioma-infiltrating T cells after dendritic cell vaccination. Generated by immunoSEQ multiplex PCR, the TCRdb table keeps only in-frame clones and is missing some. The top ten hold roughly two fifths of the sample, which has some 10,000 clones, 81% seen once. Time point reported: after dendritic cell vaccination, including at tumor progression/relapse. This sample comprised blood, obtained after dendritic cell vaccination. The source is a human donor with glioblastoma.

The chain recombines TRBV4-2 with TRBJ2-1; TRBD2 aligns across 8 bases. This CDR3 spans 16 amino acids. V shed 0 bases and J 3 bases; nucleotides not matched to a gene: 4. From germline, CDR1 is LGHNA and CDR2 YNFKEQ. The CDR3 protein is CASSQENSGGYNEQFF. CDR3 nucleotide sequence: TGTGCCAGCAGCCAAGAGAACAGCGGGGGCTACAATGAGCAGTTCTTC.

This rearrangement joins TRBV7-6 to TRBJ2-3; tentative D call: TRBD1 (7 bases). Trimming removed 5 bases at V and 5 bases at J, with 17 bases between. The CDR3 runs to 15 residues. Per the germline V gene, CDR1 is SGHVS and CDR2 is FNYEAQ. CDR3 region: CASSGGRGAVDTQYF. DNA of the CDR3: TGTGCCAGCAGCGGGGGCAGGGGGGCGGTAGATACGCAGTATTTT.

This clone came up a few times. This sequence joins TRBV10-3 and TRBJ2-3, with TRBD1 matching over 7 bases. The CDR3 is 13 residues long. With 8 bases clipped from V and 3 bases from J, the junction kept 5 bases outside the gene matches. Germline V gives CDR1 ENHRY, CDR2 SYGVKD. CDR3 nucleotides: TGTGCCATCCGGGACAGCCGAACAGATACGCAGTATTTT. Translating gives CAIRDSRTDTQYF.

V usage is TRBV5-4 and J usage is TRBJ2-1; D is undetermined. V dropped 1 base and J dropped 1 base, with 6 bases sitting between them. Germline CDR1 and CDR2: SGHNT and YYREEE (reference sequence). CDR3 length: 14 amino acids. For the CDR3, the DNA is TGTGCCAGCAGCTTGAGGAGTTCCTACAATGAGCAGTTCTTC. The encoded protein is CASSLRSSYNEQFF.

This clone appeared once. The chain uses TRBV5-5 and TRBJ2-5, with 10 positions matching TRBD2. The DNA end lines up better with TRBJ2-7; the J call may be wrong. CDR3 size: 15 residues. Per germline, CDR1 SGHKS and CDR2 YYEKEE (reference sequence). CDR3 sequence: CASRLGVAGGGEQYF. CDR3 nucleotides: TGTGCCAGCAGACTGGGGGTAGCGGGAGGTGGCGAGCAGTACTTC.

The CDR3 reads CASSRRVAGVGTGELFF. The CDR3 bases are TGCGCCAGCAGCCGAAGGGTGGCGGGAGTTGGCACCGGGGAGCTGTTTTTT. This sequence joins TRBV4-3 and TRBJ2-2, with 7 bases matching TRBD2. The germline V gene has CDR1 LGHNA and CDR2 YSLEER. This CDR3 spans 17 amino acids. V trimming: 4 bases; J trimming: 4 bases; junction bases outside the gene matches: 12.

In its sample, this clone was seen a few times. This chain connects TRBV4-3 to TRBJ1-1; D call uncertain. Trimming pared 0 bases from V and 3 bases from J, leaving 17 bases between. Germline CDR1 and CDR2: LGHNA and YSLEER. The CDR3 totals 17 residues. The CDR3 nucleotides are TGCGCCAGCAGCCAAGATGGATTCGACCCCGAGGACACTGAAGCTTTCTTT. It translates to CASSQDGFDPEDTEAFF.

The chain carries TRBV30 and TRBJ2-7, with TRBD1 matching 7 bases. V shed 5 bases, J shed 3 bases, and the junction held 4 bases outside the gene matches. CDR1 is GTSNPN and CDR2 is SVGIG in the germline V gene (reference sequence). This CDR3 is 12 amino acids long. The CDR3 protein is CAWERQGYEQYF. CDR3 sequence (DNA): TGTGCCTGGGAGAGACAGGGCTACGAGCAGTACTTC.

The V call is TRBV7-3, the J call TRBJ2-1; TRBD1 aligns across 7 bases. J lost 4 bases, V lost 4 bases, and 7 bases had no gene match. This CDR3 is 15 amino acids long. Per germline, CDR1 SGHTA and CDR2 FQGTGA. DNA of the CDR3: TGTGCCAGCAGCTCGAACAGGGGAACATACAATGAGCAGTTCTTC. The encoded protein is CASSSNRGTYNEQFF.

The rearrangement uses TRBV7-9 and TRBJ2-7; possibly TRBD2 for D (7 bases). The V and J ends lost 11 bases and 2 bases respectively, with 10 bases between them. The CDR3 is made up of 11 amino acids. From germline, CDR1 is SEHNR and CDR2 FQNEAQ (reference sequence). The CDR3 sequence is CAGGATYEQYF. CDR3 nucleotides: TGTGCCGGGGGGGCGACCTACGAGCAGTACTTC.

Here the CDR3 reads CASRNIGDREYYGYTF. In DNA form, the CDR3 reads TGTGCCAGCCGGAACATCGGGGACAGGGAGTACTATGGCTACACCTTC. The chain carries TRBV5-4 and TRBJ1-2, with TRBD1 matching 9 bases. The CDR3 consists of 16 residues. The ends lost 7 bases at V and 3 bases at J; junction bases unmatched: 13. Germline values: CDR1 SGHNT, CDR2 YYREEE (reference sequence).

The chain uses TRBV9 and TRBJ2-2, with D possibly TRBD2 on 5 matching bases. The CDR3 runs 15 residues. Germline V CDR1 and CDR2: SGDLS, YYNGEE. V was pared by 4 bases and J by 2 bases, with 12 bases between. In nucleotides, the CDR3 is TGTGCCAGCAGCCAAATAGCGCGAAACACCGGGGAGCTGTTTTTT. This translates into CASSQIARNTGELFF.

The chain couples TRBV6-1 to TRBJ2-7; TRBD2 matches at 11 bases. J was trimmed by 3 bases and V by 8 bases; bases with no gene match: 9. There are 15 residues in the CDR3. Germline V gene data show CDR1 as MNHNS and CDR2 as SASEGT. The CDR3 coding sequence is TGTGCCAGCCGAATTGTGGGGACTAGCGGCTACGAGCAGTACTTC. It yields the protein CASRIVGTSGYEQYF.

CDR3 protein: CASSVDGSSAYEQYF. The CDR3 DNA sequence: TGTGCCAGCAGCGTAGATGGGTCTAGCGCCTACGAGCAGTACTTC. This rearrangement joins TRBV9 to TRBJ2-7, with D possibly matching TRBD2 (6 bases). The length of the CDR3 is 15 residues. With 0 bases removed from V and 2 bases from J, the gap between germline ends came to 12 bases. Germline assignment: CDR1 SGDLS and CDR2 YYNGEE.

The rearrangement joins TRBV29-1 to TRBJ2-7; 9 bases match TRBD2. Per the germline V gene, CDR1 is SQVTM and CDR2 is ANQGSEA. V was clipped by 4 bases and J by 0 bases; unmatched bases: 4. There are 14 residues in the CDR3. The chain's CDR3 is CSVGSSGSSYEQYF. The CDR3 region has the DNA TGCAGCGTTGGGAGTAGCGGGAGCTCCTACGAGCAGTACTTC.

CDR3 amino acids: CSASGDNEQFF. CDR3 DNA: TGCAGTGCTAGCGGGGACAATGAGCAGTTCTTC. This chain joins TRBV20-1 and TRBJ2-1; tentative D call: TRBD2 (5 bases). CDR1 and CDR2 from the germline V gene are DFQATT and SNEGSKA (reference sequence). Trimming removed 3 bases at V and 5 bases at J, with 5 bases between. This CDR3 spans 11 amino acids.

The gene calls are TRBV9 and TRBJ2-5; D remains unclear. This CDR3 spans 15 amino acids. Per the germline V gene, CDR1 is SGDLS and CDR2 is YYNGEE. The ends were cut back, 2 bases at V and 7 bases at J, with 18 bases in the middle. DNA of the CDR3: TGTGCCAGCAGCGTCCGCGACGGAAGTCTAGGGACCCAGTACTTC. Its protein product is CASSVRDGSLGTQYF. Filled out from reference TRBV9 and TRBJ2-5, the complete variable domain reads DSGVTQTPKHLITATGQRVTLRCSPRSGDLSVYWYQQSLDQGLQFLIQYYNGEERAKGNILERFSAQQFPDLHSELNLSSLELGDSALYFCASSVRDGSLGTQYFGPGTRLLVL.

This chain connects TRBV9 to TRBJ2-1; TRBD2 agrees at 13 bases. Germline assignment: CDR1 SGDLS and CDR2 YYNGEE. The J segment lost 8 bases and the V segment lost 0 bases, leaving 5 bases of the junction unmatched. The length of the CDR3 is 16 residues. The CDR3 sequence: CASSVDRTSGRYEQFF. In DNA form, the CDR3 reads TGTGCCAGCAGCGTAGACCGGACTAGCGGGAGATATGAGCAGTTCTTC.

In this sample, this clone is medium-sized. This chain joins TRBV6-6 and TRBJ1-2, with 7 bases identical to TRBD1. This CDR3 has 16 amino acids. Unmatched junction bases numbered 15, after V lost 5 bases and J lost 6 bases. Germline CDR1 reads MNHNY; CDR2 reads SVGAGI (reference sequence). The CDR3 is CASSTRDSSFGDGYTF. CDR3 bases: TGTGCCAGCAGTACCCGGGACAGTTCGTTCGGGGATGGCTACACCTTC.

The chain joins TRBV9 to TRBJ1-1, with D unresolved. CDR1 SGDLS and CDR2 YYNGEE come from the germline V gene. The CDR3 runs to 15 residues. The ends were cut back, 0 bases at V and 2 bases at J, with 11 bases in the middle. CDR3: CASSVAPQANTEAFF. The CDR3 region has the DNA TGTGCCAGCAGCGTAGCCCCTCAGGCCAACACTGAAGCTTTCTTT.

This clone came up a few times. V and J are TRBV5-1 and TRBJ2-2, with D unresolved. From germline, CDR1 is SGHRS and CDR2 YFSETQ. The V end was cut by 1 base, the J end by 3 bases, with 10 bases between. This CDR3 has 15 residues. CDR3 DNA: TGCGCCAGCAGCTTGTGGCTCGGAGACACCGGGGAGCTGTTTTTT. Protein sequence: CASSLWLGDTGELFF.

The gene calls are TRBV30 and TRBJ2-1, with 10 bases identical to TRBD2. Trimming cost V 0 bases and J 0 bases; bases outside gene matches: 11. The CDR3 is 19 residues long. Germline V lookup: CDR1 GTSNPN, CDR2 SVGIG (reference sequence). The CDR3 here is CAWSVVLAGGLFSYNEQFF. The DNA for the CDR3 is TGTGCCTGGAGTGTTGTGTTAGCGGGAGGCCTATTCTCCTACAATGAGCAGTTCTTC.

In regard to this clone: One junction end disagrees with the germline gene, perhaps due to a read error. The chain combines TRBV15 with TRBJ2-3, with D possibly matching TRBD2 (5 bases). This CDR3 comprises 15 residues. The germline V gene encodes CDR1 LNHNV and CDR2 YYDKDF (reference sequence). This CDR3 reads CTTSRLASSTDTQYF. CDR3 bases: TGTACCACCTCTAGGTTAGCGTCAAGCACAGATACGCAGTATTTT.

In this sample, this clone turned up a few times. J is TRBJ2-1 and V is TRBV5-6; 8 bases are a match to TRBD1. Germline CDR1 reads SGHDT; CDR2 reads YYEEEE. V gave up 5 bases and J gave up 3 bases; unmatched junction bases: 7. The CDR3 is made up of 15 amino acids. CDR3 in DNA: TGTGCCAGCAGGATGCCGGGACAGGACTACAATGAGCAGTTCTTC. Protein: CASRMPGQDYNEQFF. Full variable domain (rest looked up from reference TRBV5-6 and TRBJ2-1): DAGVTQSPTHLIKTRGQQVTLRCSPKSGHDTVSWYQQALGQGPQFIFQYYEEEERQRGNFPDRFSGHQFPNYSSELNVNALLLGDSALYLCASRMPGQDYNEQFFGPGTRLTVL.

The chain is built from TRBV7-2 and TRBJ1-1; 8 nucleotides line up with TRBD1. J was trimmed by 4 bases and V by 5 bases; bases with no gene match: 3. Per germline, CDR1 SGHTA and CDR2 FQGNSA. The CDR3 has 13 residues. The CDR3 here is CASSKTGGTEAFF. DNA for the CDR3: TGTGCCAGCAGCAAAACAGGGGGCACTGAAGCTTTCTTT.